This record looks at one T cell receptor (beta chain) sequence and its context. This entry is derived from a study of blood T cell repertoires in COVID-19. The CDR3 is made up of 16 amino acids. V was clipped by 1 base and J by 5 bases, with 15 bases between them. The germline CDR1 and CDR2 sequences are LNHDA and SQIVND (reference sequence). Clones were sequenced by immunoSEQ multiplex PCR, and TCRdb holds only the in-frame ones, with some missing. The table lists about 100,000 clones, around four fifths of them singletons. The sample taken for sequencing was peripheral blood. This sequence originates from a woman in her 70s with acute or convalescent COVID-19. The chain combines TRBV19 with TRBJ2-1, with a weak D call TRBD1 (6 bases). CDR3 nucleotide sequence: TGTGCCAGTAGTATAGCGGGCAGGGGCTTCAACAATGAGCAGTTCTTC. It yields the protein CASSIAGRGFNNEQFF.